This paragraph covers one T cell receptor beta chain sequence. Per the original methods: It was from reference gene primer amplification that nucleated cell counts were estimated. Only in-frame clones appear in the TCRdb table, and some are missing; sequencing was by immunoSEQ multiplex PCR. V and J calls and clone size are given by that table; D and trimming were obtained from the DNA. The sample has 49,000 or so clones, roughly four fifths seen once; the top ten hold 6.5% to 8.5%. These data come from a study of blood T cell repertoires in COVID-19. Background on the study: The United States, Italy and Spain provided the acute and convalescent COVID-19 samples.

Trimming shortened V by 3 bases and J by 4 bases, and 14 bases separated the two germline ends. In germline, CDR1 is DFQATT, CDR2 SNEGSKA (reference sequence). This CDR3 spans 14 amino acids. The material sequenced was peripheral blood. The V and J genes are TRBV20-1 and TRBJ2-3, with D maybe TRBD1 (5 bases). The clonotype was recovered from a man in his sixties with active COVID-19. Here the CDR3 reads CSASRQGIADTQYF. The CDR3 bases are TGCAGTGCTAGTAGGCAGGGAATCGCAGATACGCAGTATTTT.